Listed below are T cell receptor beta chains from one sample, sequenced in a study of blood T cell repertoires in COVID-19. Here immunoSEQ multiplex PCR was the method, and the copy in TCRdb shows in-frame clones only, minus some. The sample shows around 370,000 clones, around 86% of them seen only once. The sample taken for sequencing was peripheral blood. These receptors all stem from a woman aged 50 to 60 with COVID-19, enrolled during active disease. CDR3s include the opening cysteine and the closing phenylalanine or tryptophan. The D gene is left open where the match is weak. A clone size is listed for some rows: how often the clone was seen (once, few, many), or a class if it is expanded.

j_call	clone_size	d_call	v_call	cdr3_aa	cdr3_nt
TRBJ1-2	NA	TRBD1	TRBV12-3/TRBV12-4	CASSSRGLGYTF	TGTGCCAGCAGTTCCAGGGGGCTCGGCTACACCTTC
TRBJ2-7	once	NA	TRBV27	CASSSPGHPPYEQYF	TGTGCCAGCAGTTCTCCGGGACACCCGCCCTACGAGCAGTACTTC
TRBJ2-2	NA	TRBD1	TRBV7-3	CASSLLSGGSTGELFF	TGTGCCAGCAGCTTACTTTCAGGGGGAAGCACCGGGGAGCTGTTTTTT
TRBJ1-5	NA	TRBD1	TRBV19	CASSIGWQGAGNQPQHF	TGTGCCAGTAGTATTGGGTGGCAGGGGGCAGGTAATCAGCCCCAGCATTTT
TRBJ1-5	NA	TRBD1	TRBV18	CASSVDRGFQPQHF	TGTGCCAGCTCAGTTGACAGGGGGTTTCAGCCCCAGCATTTT
TRBJ2-7	NA	TRBD2	TRBV11-3	CATRTSGTLEQYF	TGTGCCACCAGGACTAGCGGGACCCTCGAGCAGTACTTC
TRBJ2-6	NA	TRBD2	TRBV6-4	CASSAGRATGANVLTF	TGTGCCAGCAGTGCCGGGAGGGCTACGGGGGCCAACGTCCTGACTTTC
TRBJ2-1	NA	TRBD1	TRBV7-2	CASSFSFVDRATYNEQFF	TGTGCCAGCAGCTTTTCTTTTGTGGACAGGGCCACCTACAATGAGCAGTTCTTC
TRBJ2-1	NA	NA	TRBV5-1	CASSKADSSYNEQFF	TGCGCCAGCAGTAAGGCGGACAGCTCCTACAATGAGCAGTTCTTC
TRBJ2-2	NA	TRBD1	TRBV11-3	CASSPVGAGGSGELFF	TGTGCCAGCAGCCCCGTTGGGGCAGGGGGCTCCGGGGAGCTGTTTTTT
TRBJ2-1	NA	NA	TRBV4-3	CASSQGQAYNEQFF	TGCGCCAGCAGCCAAGGACAGGCCTACAATGAGCAGTTCTTC
TRBJ2-3	NA	TRBD1	TRBV9	CASTKQGATDTQYF	TGTGCCAGCACCAAACAGGGGGCAACAGATACGCAGTATTTT
TRBJ1-1	NA	NA	TRBV3-1/TRBV3-2	CASSQAGGGTEAFF	TGTGCCAGCAGCCAAGCCGGGGGTGGTACTGAAGCTTTCTTT
TRBJ2-3	NA	NA	TRBV5-6	CASSLVGGRSTDTQYF	TGTGCCAGCAGCTTGGTTGGGGGCCGGAGCACAGATACGCAGTATTTT
TRBJ2-7	NA	NA	TRBV5-1	CASSYPGTSGTYEQYF	TGCGCCAGCAGCTACCCCGGGACATCAGGTACCTACGAGCAGTACTTC
TRBJ2-7	NA	NA	TRBV27	CASMDGGAYEQYF	TGTGCCAGCATGGACGGGGGAGCCTACGAGCAGTACTTC
TRBJ1-5	NA	NA	TRBV24-1	CATSDFQGRPQHF	TGTGCCACCAGTGATTTTCAGGGGAGGCCCCAGCATTTT
TRBJ1-6	NA	NA	TRBV9	CASSLGNSPLHF	TGTGCCAGCTCGCTGGGCAATTCACCCCTCCACTTT
TRBJ2-7	NA	TRBD1	TRBV2	CASSEIQGSYEQYF	TGTGCCAGCAGTGAGATACAGGGGTCCTACGAGCAGTACTTC
TRBJ2-1	NA	NA	TRBV7-9	CASSLESPDEQFF	TGTGCCAGCAGCTTAGAAAGCCCGGATGAGCAGTTCTTC
TRBJ2-7	NA	NA	TRBV3-1/TRBV3-2	CASSQRGTYEQYF	TGTGCCAGCAGCCAAAGGGGGACCTACGAGCAGTACTTC
TRBJ1-5	NA	TRBD1	TRBV18	CASSPRGQSNQPQHF	TGTGCCAGCTCACCAAGGGGGCAAAGCAATCAGCCCCAGCATTTT